Below, 31 T cell receptor beta chains from the same sample are listed, as sequenced in a study of shared clonotypes between healthy human individuals. Terminally differentiated effector memory CD45RA+ cells were excluded by CCR7 positive selection of CD45RO-negative cells. Assay used: immunoSEQ multiplex PCR; TCRdb lists only in-frame clones, some missing. The data contain around 600,000 clones, 95% of them singletons. The specimen sequenced was naive CD8+ T cells sorted from blood. The receptors come from a woman aged 25 to 39 in good health.

The genes are TRBV9 and TRBJ2-5; D gene unclear. The closer fit of TRBJ2-7 to the DNA end suggests the J call may be wrong. Germline V gene data show CDR1 as SGDLS and CDR2 as YYNGEE. The CDR3 is made up of 14 amino acids. CDR3 loop: CASSVEANSYEQYF. The CDR3 nucleotides are TGTGCCAGCAGCGTAGAGGCCAACTCCTACGAGCAGTACTTC.

This clone was seen a single time. The chain is built from TRBV6-1 and TRBJ2-7, with D perhaps matching TRBD1 (6 bases). V was pared by 2 bases and J by 0 bases, with 11 bases between. The CDR3 is made up of 15 amino acids. Germline values: CDR1 MNHNS, CDR2 SASEGT. The CDR3 is CASSESRGLSYEQYF. The CDR3 bases are TGTGCCAGCAGTGAAAGCAGGGGCCTCTCCTACGAGCAGTACTTC.

CDR3 DNA sequence: TGTGCCAGCAGCCAAGAAGGTTGGGAAATATCTCACAATGAGCAGTTCTTC. Encoded protein: CASSQEGWEISHNEQFF. The chain uses TRBV14 and TRBJ2-1; D uncertain. The CDR3 is made up of 17 amino acids. The germline V gene has CDR1 SGHDN and CDR2 FVKESK. With 0 bases removed from V and 5 bases from J, the gap between germline ends came to 17 bases.

This clone came up a few times. The V call is TRBV29-1, the J call TRBJ1-1, with D perhaps TRBD1 (6 bases). V lost 7 bases, J lost 1 base, and 13 bases lay in between. CDR1 and CDR2 from the germline V gene are SQVTM and ANQGSEA. The CDR3 loop spans 13 amino acids. The DNA for the CDR3 is TGCAGCGGCAAAGGGGGGCGGAACACTGAAGCTTTCTTT. This sequence encodes CSGKGGRNTEAFF.

On this clone: Additional DNA sequences in this sample encode the identical CDR3. The chain employs TRBV27 and TRBJ2-7; TRBD1 matches at 9 bases. This CDR3 contains 16 residues. With V trimmed by 0 bases and J by 1 base, 4 bases remained unmatched. Germline V CDR1 and CDR2: MNHEY, SMNVEV (reference sequence). The CDR3 loop reads CASSLSPGTGSYEQYF. The CDR3 coding sequence is TGTGCCAGCAGTTTATCCCCCGGGACAGGGTCCTACGAGCAGTACTTC.

This chain uses TRBV4-1 with TRBJ2-2; the D gene is possibly TRBD2 (6 bases). This CDR3 is 15 amino acids long. CDR1 and CDR2 from the germline V gene are MGHRA and YSYEKL. Trimming took 6 bases from V and 7 from J, leaving 18 bases between them. The DNA for the CDR3 is TGCGCCAGCAGAAAGTCGGGTTGGGACTTCGGGGAGCTGTTTTTT. Its translation: CASRKSGWDFGELFF.

The genes are TRBV15 and TRBJ2-1; 15 bases agree with TRBD2. CDR3 length: 20 residues. Germline V lookup: CDR1 LNHNV, CDR2 YYDKDF (reference sequence). After removal of 0 bases from V and 4 bases from J, the junction contained 10 bases not matched to a gene. The CDR3 DNA sequence: TGTGCCACCAGCAGAGATTTATCCGGGACTAGCGGGAGGTGGTACAATGAGCAGTTCTTC. Protein product: CATSRDLSGTSGRWYNEQFF.

CDR3 DNA sequence: TGTGCCAGCAGCAAACGAACGGCTGACAATGAGCAGTTCTTC. It specifies CASSKRTADNEQFF. This sequence joins TRBV21-1 and TRBJ2-1. TRBV21-1 is recorded as a pseudogene. This CDR3 region has 14 residues.

The chain combines TRBV27 with TRBJ1-5; a possible D gene is TRBD1 (5 bases). The CDR3 length is 13 residues. Trimming left V 6 bases short and J 8 bases short, with 14 bases between. Germline loops: CDR1 MNHEY, CDR2 SMNVEV (reference sequence). This chain's CDR3 is CASRSGSWEPQHF. The CDR3, as DNA: TGTGCCAGCAGATCAGGGTCCTGGGAGCCCCAGCATTTT.

This chain joins TRBV5-4 and TRBJ2-5; D is unresolved. The CDR3 consists of 15 residues. CDR1 SGHNT and CDR2 YYREEE come from the germline V gene (reference sequence). Trimming removed 1 base at V and 5 bases at J, with 15 bases between. DNA for the CDR3: TGTGCCAGCAGCTTGTGGTCTTTCTTGGGGGAGACCCAGTACTTC. Its translation: CASSLWSFLGETQYF.

In the case of this clone: Other DNA sequences within the sample encode an identical CDR3. J is TRBJ2-1 and V is TRBV20-1, with D unresolved. Trimming pared 3 bases from V and 3 bases from J, leaving 3 bases between. This CDR3 is 11 amino acids long. CDR1 and CDR2 from the germline V gene are DFQATT and SNEGSKA (reference sequence). CDR3 region: CSARNYNEQFF. CDR3 DNA sequence: TGCAGTGCTAGGAACTACAATGAGCAGTTCTTC.

The rearrangement links TRBV2 to TRBJ1-1; D perhaps matches TRBD1 (5 bases). The ends were cut back, 6 bases at V and 3 bases at J, with 11 bases in the middle. The CDR3 length is 13 residues. Germline-derived CDR1 and CDR2 are SNHLY and FYNNEI. The CDR3 protein is CASRGLGDTEAFF. CDR3 sequence (DNA): TGTGCCAGCAGGGGCCTAGGGGACACTGAAGCTTTCTTT.

The CDR3 here is CASSPAGGPNTEAFF. In nucleotides, the CDR3 is TGTGCCAGCAGCCCGGCAGGAGGGCCGAACACTGAAGCTTTCTTT. The chain has TRBV5-8 and TRBJ1-1; D not certain. CDR3 length equals 15 residues. Trimming cost V 4 bases and J 1 base, with 14 bases left between them. CDR1 and CDR2 (germline): SGHTS, YDEGEE.

The chain employs TRBV7-8 and TRBJ2-7; 9 bases are a match to TRBD1. The length of the CDR3 is 12 residues. Losses at the gene ends were 7 bases for V and 4 bases for J; bases not matched to a gene: 2. CDR1 SGHVS and CDR2 FQNEAQ come from the germline V gene. CDR3 bases: TGTGCCAGCATCGGGACAGGGTACGAGCAGTACTTC. Translation gives CASIGTGYEQYF.

The chain is built from TRBV15 and TRBJ2-1; no clear D gene. The CDR3 consists of 16 residues. Germline assignment: CDR1 LNHNV and CDR2 YYDKDF (reference sequence). The V gene lost 5 bases and the J gene lost 6 bases, with 20 bases spanning the gap. The CDR3 is CATSGSGRLEVNEQFF. Here the CDR3 DNA reads TGTGCCACCAGCGGATCCGGGCGGCTAGAAGTCAATGAGCAGTTCTTC.

The chain joins TRBV15 to TRBJ1-5, with no clear D. Germline-derived CDR1 and CDR2 are LNHNV and YYDKDF (reference sequence). The CDR3 loop spans 15 amino acids. V gave up 0 bases and J gave up 0 bases, with 6 bases separating them. The CDR3 loop is CATSRDTGSNQPQHF. In DNA, the CDR3 is TGTGCCACCAGCAGAGACACGGGTAGCAATCAGCCCCAGCATTTT.

The gene calls are TRBV7-6 and TRBJ2-5; tentative D call: TRBD2 (5 bases). Germline CDR1 is SGHVS and CDR2 is FNYEAQ. The CDR3 covers 15 residues. Trimming left V 2 bases short and J 7 bases short, with 17 bases between. The CDR3 loop reads CASSLSVLVRGTQYF. The DNA of the CDR3 is TGTGCCAGCAGCTTAAGCGTCTTGGTTCGGGGGACCCAGTACTTC.

The genes are TRBV6-6 and TRBJ2-7; D is uncertain. CDR3 length: 12 residues. Trimming shortened V by 4 bases and J by 3 bases, and 7 bases separated the two germline ends. Germline loops: CDR1 MNHNY, CDR2 SVGAGI (reference sequence). CDR3 protein: CASSSPGYEQYF. CDR3 DNA sequence: TGTGCCAGCAGTTCTCCGGGCTACGAGCAGTACTTC.

The chain employs TRBV7-9 and TRBJ2-6, with D perhaps matching TRBD2 (5 bases). There are 16 residues in the CDR3. The germline V gene encodes CDR1 SEHNR and CDR2 FQNEAQ (reference sequence). V lost 5 bases, J lost 3 bases, and 14 bases lay in between. The CDR3, as DNA: TGTGCCAGCAGCCGTGAACGGGATAATGGGGCCAACGTCCTGACTTTC. It is translated as CASSRERDNGANVLTF.

The rearrangement joins TRBV19 to TRBJ2-5; D is uncertain. The germline CDR1 and CDR2 sequences are LNHDA and SQIVND (reference sequence). Trimming took off 5 bases at V and 5 bases at J, with 6 bases between the two ends. The CDR3 sequence is 11 residues long. CDR3 in DNA: TGTGCCAGTAGTGATAGGGAGACCCAGTACTTC. Translated, it gives CASSDRETQYF.

This clone is a singleton in its sample. V usage is TRBV6-5 and J usage is TRBJ2-3; D could derive from TRBD1 or TRBD2 (5 bases each). CDR1 and CDR2 from the germline V gene are MNHEY and SVGAGI. The CDR3 sequence is 15 residues long. The V end was cut by 5 bases, the J end by 5 bases, with 17 bases between. The CDR3 DNA reads as TGTGCCAGCAGTACCCCCATAGAGGGGAGAGATACGCAGTATTTT. Encoded protein: CASSTPIEGRDTQYF.

The chain joins TRBV28 to TRBJ1-1; no reliable D call. V lost 6 bases and J 5 bases, leaving 10 bases between the germline ends. The CDR3 contains 12 residues. Germline CDR1 is MDHEN and CDR2 is SYDVKM. CDR3 sequence: CASRDHGTEAFF. In nucleotides, the CDR3 is TGTGCCAGCAGAGATCATGGGACTGAAGCTTTCTTT.

The chain combines TRBV27 with TRBJ2-7; D is unresolved. Trimming stripped 7 bases from V and 1 base from J, with 8 bases between. Looked up from germline, CDR1 is MNHEY and CDR2 is SMNVEV (reference sequence). This CDR3 spans 12 amino acids. The chain's CDR3 is CASMGDSYEQYF. CDR3 in DNA: TGTGCCAGCATGGGCGATTCCTACGAGCAGTACTTC.

The chain has TRBV30 and TRBJ1-5, with 8 bases fitting TRBD1. V was pared by 3 bases and J by 6 bases, with 10 bases of the junction left unmatched. CDR1 and CDR2 (germline): GTSNPN, SVGIG (reference sequence). This CDR3 comprises 15 residues. The CDR3, as DNA: TGTGCCTGGAGCCCATCGGACAGGGAAACTCAGCCCCAGCATTTT. This sequence encodes CAWSPSDRETQPQHF.

The rearrangement links TRBV27 to TRBJ2-1; 8 bases map to TRBD2. Germline values: CDR1 MNHEY, CDR2 SMNVEV (reference sequence). The CDR3 is made up of 13 amino acids. V gave up 8 bases and J gave up 9 bases; unmatched junction bases: 9. CDR3: CASRGGEFVEQFF. The CDR3 DNA reads TGTGCCAGCCGGGGGGGCGAGTTCGTTGAGCAGTTCTTC.

J is TRBJ1-1 and V is TRBV6-5; 8 bases are a match to TRBD1. The CDR3 length is 15 residues. The J segment lost 5 bases and the V segment lost 2 bases, leaving 7 bases of the junction unmatched. Germline CDR1 is MNHEY and CDR2 is SVGAGI. In nucleotides, the CDR3 is TGTGCCAGCAGTTACGGTCACAGGGGGGAGACTGAAGCTTTCTTT. Translation: CASSYGHRGETEAFF.

This clone appeared a single time. The CDR3 sequence is CASSYSATEAFF. In nucleotides, the CDR3 is TGTGCCAGCAGTTACTCCGCCACTGAAGCTTTCTTT. The V call is TRBV6-5, the J call TRBJ1-1; D unresolved. Trimming removed 0 bases at V and 4 bases at J, with 3 bases between. The germline V gene encodes CDR1 MNHEY and CDR2 SVGAGI. There are 12 residues in the CDR3.

This sequence joins TRBV13 and TRBJ2-2, with D hard to call. Between the trimmed V and J ends, which lost 2 bases and 6 bases, there was a span of 10 bases. The CDR3 extends over 14 amino acids. The V gene's germline CDR1 is PRHDT and CDR2 FYEKMQ (reference sequence). The CDR3 DNA reads TGTGCCAGCAGCTTATTTAACCGCGCCGGGGAGCTGTTTTTT. Amino acids: CASSLFNRAGELFF. Using reference TRBV13 and TRBJ2-2 for the parts outside the CDR3, the full variable domain is AAGVIQSPRHLIKEKRETATLKCYPIPRHDTVYWYQQGPGQDPQFLISFYEKMQSDKGSIPDRFSAQQFSDYHSELNMSSLELGDSALYFCASSLFNRAGELFFGEGSRLTVL.

The gene calls are TRBV27 and TRBJ2-1, with D perhaps TRBD2 (6 bases). Germline CDR1 MNHEY, CDR2 SMNVEV (reference sequence). The CDR3 consists of 12 residues. V gave up 8 bases and J gave up 7 bases, with 12 bases separating them. The CDR3 spells CASAGRENEQFF. The CDR3 DNA reads as TGTGCCAGCGCAGGACGGGAGAATGAGCAGTTCTTC.

A remark on this clone: Distinct nucleotide sequences in the sample also encode this CDR3. The chain links TRBV9 to TRBJ2-2, with unresolved D. Germline V CDR1 and CDR2: SGDLS, YYNGEE. This CDR3 has 11 residues. The V gene lost 7 bases and the J gene lost 5 bases, with 6 bases spanning the gap. CDR3 sequence (DNA): TGTGCCAGCGGAAGGACCGGGGAGCTGTTTTTT. This encodes CASGRTGELFF.

J is TRBJ2-3 and V is TRBV7-3; 8 bases match TRBD2. The CDR3 extends over 16 amino acids. The junction had 8 bases not matched to a gene; V was cut back by 2 bases and J by 4 bases. Germline-derived CDR1 and CDR2 are SGHTA and FQGTGA. The chain's CDR3 is CASSLAGGAEADTQYF. The CDR3 bases are TGTGCCAGCAGCTTAGCCGGGGGGGCAGAGGCAGATACGCAGTATTTT. Filled out from reference TRBV7-3 and TRBJ2-3, the complete variable domain reads GAGVSQTPSNKVTEKGKYVELRCDPISGHTALYWYRQSLGQGPEFLIYFQGTGAADDSGLPNDRFFAVRPEGSVSTLKIQRTERGDSAVYLCASSLAGGAEADTQYFGPGTRLTVL.